This T cell receptor beta chain emerged from a study of blood T cell repertoires in COVID-19. Only in-frame clones appear in the TCRdb table, and some are missing; sequencing was by immunoSEQ multiplex PCR. The top ten clones hold under 2.5% of a sample with 55,000 to 65,000 clones, 75% to 95% of them seen once. Germline trimming cut 4 bases from V and 4 bases from J; bases unmatched to any gene: 4. The CDR3 is 13 amino acids. The germline V gene encodes CDR1 LGHDT and CDR2 YNNKEL (reference sequence). The specimen sequenced was peripheral blood. The TCR sequence derives from a man aged 60-69 years with acute or convalescent COVID-19. The chain employs TRBV3-1 (or the pseudogene TRBV3-2) and TRBJ2-7; 7 bases match TRBD1. The CDR3 here is CASSPGQRYEQYF. DNA for the CDR3: TGTGCCAGCAGCCCGGGACAGAGATACGAGCAGTACTTC.